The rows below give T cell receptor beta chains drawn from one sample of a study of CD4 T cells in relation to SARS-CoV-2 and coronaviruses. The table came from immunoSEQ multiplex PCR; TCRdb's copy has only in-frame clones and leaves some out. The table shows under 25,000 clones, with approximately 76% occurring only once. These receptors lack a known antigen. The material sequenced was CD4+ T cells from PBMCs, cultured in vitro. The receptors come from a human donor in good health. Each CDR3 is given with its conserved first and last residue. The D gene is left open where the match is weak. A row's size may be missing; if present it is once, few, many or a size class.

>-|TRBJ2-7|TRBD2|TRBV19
CASSIDQHSGNHYEQYF
TGTGCCAGTAGTATAGATCAGCATAGCGGGAACCACTACGAGCAGTACTTC
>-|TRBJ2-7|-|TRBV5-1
CASSPGWGAYEQYF
TGCGCCAGCAGCCCTGGCTGGGGTGCCTACGAGCAGTACTTC
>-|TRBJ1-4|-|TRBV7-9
CASNAQGHEKLFF
TGTGCCAGCAACGCACAGGGACACGAAAAACTGTTTTTT
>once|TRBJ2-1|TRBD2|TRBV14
CASSPPGRAGNEQFF
TGTGCCAGCAGTCCCCCTGGGAGGGCGGGCAATGAGCAGTTCTTC
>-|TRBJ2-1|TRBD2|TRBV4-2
CASSQGVGASGDNEQFF
TGTGCCAGCAGCCAAGGGGTTGGGGCTAGCGGGGACAATGAGCAGTTCTTC
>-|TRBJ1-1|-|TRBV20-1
CSAKENTEAFF
TGCAGTGCTAAAGAGAACACTGAAGCTTTCTTT
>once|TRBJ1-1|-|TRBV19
CASYRGTEAFF
TGTGCCAGCTATCGGGGCACTGAAGCTTTCTTT
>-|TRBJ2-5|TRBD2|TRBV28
CASSLAGWGETQYF
TGTGCCAGCAGCCTAGCGGGGTGGGGAGAGACCCAGTACTTC
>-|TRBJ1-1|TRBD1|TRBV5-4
CASTNRDSLNTEAFF
TGTGCCAGCACCAACAGGGACAGCCTGAACACTGAAGCTTTCTTT
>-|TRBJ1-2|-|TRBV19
CASSITIPALATNYGYTF
TGTGCCAGTAGTATAACGATCCCGGCCCTGGCCACTAACTATGGCTACACCTTC